The sequence of this TCR beta chain was determined in a study of blood T cells in healthy people across ages. The use of a sample-barcoded 5' primer and a J-beta primer mix characterized a second PCR of roughly 7 to 11 cycles. TCRdb itself ran the 5' RACE reads through MiXCR, one entry per CDR3 protein. This sample has about 940,000 distinct CDR3 sequences, with around 49% found just once. The CDR3 contains 16 residues. Germline V gene sequence: CDR1 MNHEY, CDR2 SMNVEV (reference sequence). Trimming shortened V by 5 bases and J by 0 bases, and 15 bases separated the two germline ends. There were at least 5 micrograms of total RNA extracted from every sample.

The chain couples TRBV27 to TRBJ2-3, with D perhaps TRBD2 (5 bases). The source is a man aged 30 to 45 in good health. What was sequenced was blood. The DNA for the CDR3 is TGTGCCAGCAGTCCCCAGCGGACCCCAAGCACAGATACGCAGTATTTT. Its translation is CASSPQRTPSTDTQYF.